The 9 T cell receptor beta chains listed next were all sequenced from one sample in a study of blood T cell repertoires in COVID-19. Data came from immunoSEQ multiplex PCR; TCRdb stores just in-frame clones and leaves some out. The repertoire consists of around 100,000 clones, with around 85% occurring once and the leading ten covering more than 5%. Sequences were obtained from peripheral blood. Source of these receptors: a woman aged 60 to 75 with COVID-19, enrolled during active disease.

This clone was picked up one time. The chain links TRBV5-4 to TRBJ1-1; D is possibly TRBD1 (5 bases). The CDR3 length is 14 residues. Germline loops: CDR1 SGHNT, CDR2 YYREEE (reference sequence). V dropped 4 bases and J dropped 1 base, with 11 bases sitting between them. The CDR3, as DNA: TGTGCCAGCAGCCCGGGACTGCAGAACACTGAAGCTTTCTTT. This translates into CASSPGLQNTEAFF.

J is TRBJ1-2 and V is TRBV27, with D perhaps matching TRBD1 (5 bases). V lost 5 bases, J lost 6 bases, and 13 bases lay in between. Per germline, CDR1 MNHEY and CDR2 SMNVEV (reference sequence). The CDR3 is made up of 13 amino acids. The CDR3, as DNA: TGTGCCAGCAGTACGACCAGGGTTCATGGCTACACCTTC. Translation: CASSTTRVHGYTF.

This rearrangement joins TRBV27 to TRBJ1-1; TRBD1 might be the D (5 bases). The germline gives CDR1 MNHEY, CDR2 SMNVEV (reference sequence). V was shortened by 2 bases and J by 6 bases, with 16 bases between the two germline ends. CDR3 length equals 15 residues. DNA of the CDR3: TGTGCCAGCAGTTTAGGTGACAGCCGTATTGCTGAAGCTTTCTTT. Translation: CASSLGDSRIAEAFF.

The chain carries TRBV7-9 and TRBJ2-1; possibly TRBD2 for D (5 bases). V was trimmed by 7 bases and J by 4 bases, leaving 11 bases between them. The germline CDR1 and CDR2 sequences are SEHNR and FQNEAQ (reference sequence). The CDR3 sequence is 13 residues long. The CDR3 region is CASTQAAYNEQFF. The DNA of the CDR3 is TGTGCCAGCACCCAAGCGGCATACAATGAGCAGTTCTTC.

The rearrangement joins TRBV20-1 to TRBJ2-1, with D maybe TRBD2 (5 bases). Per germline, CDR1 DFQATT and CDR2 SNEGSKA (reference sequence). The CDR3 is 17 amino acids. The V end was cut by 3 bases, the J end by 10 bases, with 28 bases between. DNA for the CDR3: TGCAGTGCTAGTGGGTCCGAGTTGTGGATAACCAGAGGGGAGCAGTTCTTC. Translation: CSASGSELWITRGEQFF.

The CDR3 DNA follows: TGTGCCAGCAGCCTACAGGGAAACACTGAAGCTTTCTTT. It yields the protein CASSLQGNTEAFF. V is TRBV14 and J is TRBJ1-1, with D perhaps matching TRBD1 (6 bases). The CDR3 spans 13 residues. Germline V gene sequence: CDR1 SGHDN, CDR2 FVKESK. The germline V and J ends were trimmed by 4 bases and 2 bases, with 8 bases remaining between them.

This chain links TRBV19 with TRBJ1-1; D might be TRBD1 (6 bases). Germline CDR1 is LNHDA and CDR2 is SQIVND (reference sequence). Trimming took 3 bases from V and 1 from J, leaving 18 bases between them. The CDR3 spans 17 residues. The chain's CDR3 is CASSMVGGWGSNTEAFF. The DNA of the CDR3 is TGTGCCAGTAGTATGGTAGGGGGATGGGGGTCGAACACTGAAGCTTTCTTT.

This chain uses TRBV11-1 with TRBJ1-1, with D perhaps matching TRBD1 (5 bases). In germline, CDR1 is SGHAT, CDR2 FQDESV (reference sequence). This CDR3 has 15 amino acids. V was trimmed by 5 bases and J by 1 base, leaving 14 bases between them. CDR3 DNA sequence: TGTGCCAGCAGCCGGAGGGGAGAGGCGAACACTGAAGCTTTCTTT. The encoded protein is CASSRRGEANTEAFF.

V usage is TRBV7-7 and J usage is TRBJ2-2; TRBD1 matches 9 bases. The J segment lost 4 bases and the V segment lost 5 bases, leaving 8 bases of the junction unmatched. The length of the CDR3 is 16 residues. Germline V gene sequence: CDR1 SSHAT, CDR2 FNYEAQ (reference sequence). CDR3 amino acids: CASSPTGGPGTGELFF. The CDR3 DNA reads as TGTGCCAGCAGCCCCACAGGGGGCCCAGGCACCGGGGAGCTGTTTTTT.